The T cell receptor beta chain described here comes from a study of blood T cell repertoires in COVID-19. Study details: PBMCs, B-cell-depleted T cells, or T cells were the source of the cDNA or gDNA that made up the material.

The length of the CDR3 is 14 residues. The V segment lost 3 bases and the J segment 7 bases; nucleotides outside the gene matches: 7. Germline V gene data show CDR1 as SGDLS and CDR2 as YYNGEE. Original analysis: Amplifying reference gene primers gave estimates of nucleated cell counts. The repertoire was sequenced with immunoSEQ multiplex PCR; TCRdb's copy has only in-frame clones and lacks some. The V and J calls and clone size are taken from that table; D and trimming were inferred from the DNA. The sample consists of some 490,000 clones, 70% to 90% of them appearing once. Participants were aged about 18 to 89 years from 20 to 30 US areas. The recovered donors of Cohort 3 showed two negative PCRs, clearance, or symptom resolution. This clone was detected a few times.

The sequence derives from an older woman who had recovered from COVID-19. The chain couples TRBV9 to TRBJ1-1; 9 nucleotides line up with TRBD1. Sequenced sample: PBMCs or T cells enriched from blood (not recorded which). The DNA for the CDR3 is TGTGCCAGCAGCGCCACAGGGGGCGCCGGTGAAGCTTTCTTT. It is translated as CASSATGGAGEAFF.